One and the same sample provided the 21 T cell receptor beta chains below, sequenced in a study of shared T cell receptors in the human thymus. The method was immunoSEQ multiplex PCR; TCRdb's version includes in-frame clones alone and lacks a portion of them. The data show 630,000 or so clones, more than 70% seen once. In addition, the sample was reused for a study of human thymus T cells.

What was sequenced was thymocytes. Receptors were obtained from a boy younger than two with a congenital heart defect.

The rearrangement joins TRBV4-1 to TRBJ1-4; weak D call: TRBD1 (6 bases). This CDR3 has 19 residues. Germline lookup yields CDR1 MGHRA and CDR2 YSYEKL. Between the trimmed V and J ends, which lost 4 bases and 0 bases, there was a span of 21 bases. CDR3 region: CASSPPTGNIGATNEKLFF. CDR3 in DNA: TGCGCCAGCAGCCCACCAACAGGGAACATAGGCGCAACTAATGAAAAACTGTTTTTT.

Only a few counts were recorded for this clone. This sample includes further DNA sequences coding for the same CDR3. The genes are TRBV7-2 and TRBJ2-5, with 7 bases identical to TRBD2. The CDR3 is 15 amino acids. Germline V CDR1 and CDR2: SGHTA, FQGNSA. V was clipped by 0 bases and J by 3 bases; unmatched bases: 4. As DNA, the CDR3 is TGTGCCAGCAGCTTAGCCCTTCTAGCGGAAGAGACCCAGTACTTC. Translation: CASSLALLAEETQYF.

This rearrangement joins TRBV6-6 to TRBJ1-1, with D hard to call. This CDR3 comprises 12 residues. Germline CDR1 MNHNY, CDR2 SVGAGI (reference sequence). Trimming removed 2 bases at V and 13 bases at J, with 14 bases between. The CDR3 DNA sequence: TGTGCCAGCAGTTACGGTGGCGTTGAGGTTTTCTTT. Translation: CASSYGGVEVFF.

This chain connects TRBV29-1 to TRBJ2-3, with D tentatively TRBD1 (5 bases). Per germline, CDR1 SQVTM and CDR2 ANQGSEA. V dropped 7 bases and J dropped 0 bases, with 26 bases sitting between them. The CDR3 is made up of 18 amino acids. The DNA for the CDR3 is TGCAGCGGGTCGACAGAGGCAATAAGGACGTCTAGCACAGATACGCAGTATTTT. Protein product: CSGSTEAIRTSSTDTQYF.

The J gene is TRBJ1-3, the V gene TRBV6-4; D is unresolved. This CDR3 has 16 residues. The V and J ends lost 4 bases and 0 bases respectively, with 13 bases between them. Germline CDR1 and CDR2: MRHNA and SNTAGT. Here the CDR3 reads CASSGAHSYSGNTIYF. As DNA, the CDR3 is TGTGCCAGCAGTGGTGCACACAGTTACTCTGGAAACACCATATATTTT.

The rearrangement links TRBV5-1 to TRBJ2-7; D call uncertain. The CDR3 runs 13 residues. CDR1 and CDR2 from the germline V gene are SGHRS and YFSETQ. Trimming shortened V by 4 bases and J by 13 bases, and 21 bases separated the two germline ends. DNA for the CDR3: TGCGCCAGCAGCCCCCGCCGTCGCGGATTAAACTACTTC. Its translation: CASSPRRRGLNYF.

The chain combines TRBV19 with TRBJ1-2; 9 nucleotides line up with TRBD1. From germline, CDR1 is LNHDA and CDR2 SQIVND (reference sequence). Trimming took 4 bases from V and 8 from J; bases not matched to a gene: 14. CDR3 length: 16 residues. The CDR3 DNA is TGTGCCAGTAGTAGACGGGACAGGGTGTCACCTATGGGCTACACCTTC. As protein: CASSRRDRVSPMGYTF.

Details on this clone: Other DNA sequences from this sample encode an identical CDR3 as well. This rearrangement joins TRBV28 to TRBJ1-4; 9 bases match TRBD1. The junction had 10 bases not matched to a gene; V was cut back by 9 bases and J by 8 bases. CDR1 and CDR2 from the germline V gene are MDHEN and SYDVKM. The CDR3 has 14 residues. CDR3 loop: CASFTDRGKEKLFF. CDR3 coding DNA: TGTGCCAGTTTTACGGACAGGGGAAAGGAAAAACTGTTTTTT.

This chain links TRBV5-4 with TRBJ2-1, with D perhaps matching TRBD2 (6 bases). Germline CDR1 and CDR2: SGHNT and YYREEE (reference sequence). Trimming cost V 0 bases and J 0 bases, with 19 bases left between them. The CDR3 runs 19 residues. CDR3 sequence (DNA): TGTGCCAGCAGCTTGGAATTCGGCGGGAAGGTCGACTCCTACAATGAGCAGTTCTTC. Protein: CASSLEFGGKVDSYNEQFF.

This chain joins TRBV4-1 and TRBJ2-1; TRBD2 aligns across 12 bases. The germline V gene has CDR1 MGHRA and CDR2 YSYEKL. The CDR3 spans 15 residues. V was pared by 0 bases and J by 7 bases, with 1 base of the junction left unmatched. The CDR3 nucleotides are TGCGCCAGCAGCCAAGACACTAGCGGGAGGAATGAGCAGTTCTTC. Encoded protein: CASSQDTSGRNEQFF.

Note on this clone: Other DNA sequences from this sample encode an identical CDR3 as well. The chain links TRBV28 to TRBJ1-1; 8 bases are shared with TRBD1. J gave up 0 bases and V 3 bases, and 3 bases lay outside the gene matches. From germline, CDR1 is MDHEN and CDR2 SYDVKM. The CDR3 sequence is 15 residues long. The CDR3 coding sequence is TGTGCCAGCAGTTTGCAGGGGGCTTTGAACACTGAAGCTTTCTTT. Encoded protein: CASSLQGALNTEAFF.

The chain recombines TRBV7-2 with TRBJ1-5; D possibly corresponds to TRBD1 (5 bases). Germline V gene data show CDR1 as SGHTA and CDR2 as FQGNSA. The length of the CDR3 is 16 residues. The germline V and J ends were trimmed by 5 bases and 0 bases, with 14 bases remaining between them. The CDR3 is CASSLTYRYSNQPQHF. The CDR3 DNA sequence: TGTGCCAGCAGCCTAACGTACAGGTATAGCAATCAGCCCCAGCATTTT.

The V gene is TRBV9, the J gene TRBJ1-1, with D perhaps TRBD1 (5 bases). V lost 0 bases, J lost 1 base, and 7 bases lay in between. Per the germline V gene, CDR1 is SGDLS and CDR2 is YYNGEE. The CDR3 contains 14 residues. In DNA form, the CDR3 reads TGTGCCAGCAGCGTAGACCAGGGGAACACTGAAGCTTTCTTT. Translation: CASSVDQGNTEAFF.

V and J are TRBV11-2 and TRBJ2-7; 11 bases line up with TRBD1. Per germline, CDR1 SGHAT and CDR2 FQNNGV. The CDR3 runs to 19 residues. V lost 3 bases, J lost 3 bases, and 16 bases stayed unmatched. CDR3 sequence: CASSFPGQGACCPHYEQYF. CDR3 in DNA: TGTGCCAGCAGCTTCCCCGGACAGGGGGCGTGCTGCCCCCACTACGAGCAGTACTTC.

Written as DNA, the CDR3 is TGTGCCAGCAGTTATTGGCCAAGGGAGAAGAAAAGACTCTTTGCTAATGAAAAACTGTTTTTT. Protein: CASSYWPREKKRLFANEKLFF. The gene calls are TRBV28 and TRBJ1-4; D ambiguous. The CDR3 extends over 21 amino acids. V lost 4 bases and J lost 3, with 30 bases in between. Germline loops: CDR1 MDHEN, CDR2 SYDVKM.

This chain links TRBV28 with TRBJ2-1, with 9 bases fitting TRBD1. CDR3 size: 16 residues. After removal of 5 bases from V and 12 bases from J, the junction contained 17 bases not matched to a gene. Per germline, CDR1 MDHEN and CDR2 SYDVKM. The CDR3 loop is CASSTYRGRTNDGQFF. In nucleotides, the CDR3 is TGTGCCAGCAGTACGTACAGGGGGCGAACGAATGATGGGCAGTTCTTC.

The J gene is TRBJ2-1, the V gene TRBV30; tentatively, D is TRBD1 (8 bases). Trimming left V 3 bases short and J 5 bases short, with 17 bases between. The germline CDR1 and CDR2 sequences are GTSNPN and SVGIG (reference sequence). The length of the CDR3 is 15 residues. CDR3 bases: TGTGCCTGGAGCTTCGGACAGGGAGGGGACAATGAGCAGTTCTTC. Translation: CAWSFGQGGDNEQFF.

This chain links TRBV11-2 with TRBJ2-7, with TRBD2 as a possible D gene (5 bases). In germline, CDR1 is SGHAT, CDR2 FQNNGV. V was cut by 5 bases and J by 2 bases, with 16 bases left in between. The length of the CDR3 is 15 residues. This CDR3 is CASSPTSSRTYEQYF. CDR3 DNA: TGTGCCAGCAGCCCTACTAGTTCGAGGACCTACGAGCAGTACTTC. The full variable domain, its missing parts supplied by reference TRBV11-2 and TRBJ2-7, is EAGVAQSPRYKIIEKRQSVAFWCNPISGHATLYWYQQILGQGPKLLIQFQNNGVVDDSQLPKDRFSAERLKGVDSTLKIQPAKLEDSAVYLCASSPTSSRTYEQYFGPGTRLTVT.

The chain recombines TRBV28 with TRBJ2-3; 16 bases match TRBD2. CDR1 and CDR2 (germline): MDHEN, SYDVKM. J gave up 5 bases and V 1 base, and 15 bases lay outside the gene matches. This CDR3 is 21 amino acids long. The CDR3 DNA follows: TGTGCCAGCAGTTTATTTGCCAACGGGACTAGCGGGAGGGCAAAAGAAGATACGCAGTATTTT. Amino acids: CASSLFANGTSGRAKEDTQYF.

CDR3 DNA: TGTGCCAGCAGAGACGGGAGTAGCGGACACTACGAGCAGTACTTC. Its translation is CASRDGSSGHYEQYF. The rearrangement uses TRBV6-5 and TRBJ2-7, with a weak D call TRBD2 (6 bases). V dropped 6 bases and J dropped 3 bases, with 18 bases sitting between them. CDR1 MNHEY and CDR2 SVGAGI come from the germline V gene. The CDR3 extends over 15 amino acids.

V and J are TRBV5-6 and TRBJ2-7; 7 bases fit TRBD1. The germline gives CDR1 SGHDT, CDR2 YYEEEE. J gave up 3 bases and V 4 bases, and 16 bases lay outside the gene matches. The CDR3 loop spans 17 amino acids. CDR3 protein: CASSPVIGTVKIYEQYF. CDR3 nucleotides: TGTGCCAGCAGCCCCGTTATCGGGACAGTGAAGATCTACGAGCAGTACTTC.